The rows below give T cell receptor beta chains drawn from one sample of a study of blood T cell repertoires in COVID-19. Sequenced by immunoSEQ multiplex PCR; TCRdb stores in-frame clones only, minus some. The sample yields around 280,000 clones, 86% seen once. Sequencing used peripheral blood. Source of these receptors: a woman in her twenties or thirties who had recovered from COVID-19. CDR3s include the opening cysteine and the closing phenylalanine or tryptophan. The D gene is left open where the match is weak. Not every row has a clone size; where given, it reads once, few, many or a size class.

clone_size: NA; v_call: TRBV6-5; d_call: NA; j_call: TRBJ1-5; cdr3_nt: TGTGCCAGCAGCAATCAGGGGAGCGAGCATTTT; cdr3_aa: CASSNQGSEHF
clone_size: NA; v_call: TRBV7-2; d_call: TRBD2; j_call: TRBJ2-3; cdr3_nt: TGTGCCAGCCGCGGGGGGATACTCACAGATACGCAGTATTTT; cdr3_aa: CASRGGILTDTQYF
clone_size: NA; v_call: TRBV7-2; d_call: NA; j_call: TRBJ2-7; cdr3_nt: TGTGCCAGCAGCTCTCTGAGAGGGGGTTGGGGCTACGAGCAGTACTTC; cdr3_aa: CASSSLRGGWGYEQYF
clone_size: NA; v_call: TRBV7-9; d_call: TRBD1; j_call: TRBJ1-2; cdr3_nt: TGTGCCAGCAGCATTGACAGGGGAGCTGATGGCTACACCTTC; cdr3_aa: CASSIDRGADGYTF
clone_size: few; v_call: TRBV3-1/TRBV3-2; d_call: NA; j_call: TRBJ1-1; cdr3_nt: TGTGCCAGCAGCCCAGGGGTAGGCACTGAAGCTTTCTTT; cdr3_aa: CASSPGVGTEAFF
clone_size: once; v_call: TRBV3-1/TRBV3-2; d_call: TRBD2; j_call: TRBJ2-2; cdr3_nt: TGTGCCAGCAGATACGGACTAGCGGGAGTTCGTGGGTTGGCCGGGGAGCTGTTTTTT; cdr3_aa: CASRYGLAGVRGLAGELFF
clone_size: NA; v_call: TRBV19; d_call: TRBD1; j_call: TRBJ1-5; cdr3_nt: TGTGCCAGTAGTCAACCCGGGACAGCAAATCAGCCCCAGCATTTT; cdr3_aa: CASSQPGTANQPQHF
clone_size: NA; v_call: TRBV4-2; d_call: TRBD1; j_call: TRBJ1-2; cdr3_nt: TGTGCCAGCAGCCAAGAGGAGGGACAGGGGGTTTCATATGGCTACACCTTC; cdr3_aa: CASSQEEGQGVSYGYTF
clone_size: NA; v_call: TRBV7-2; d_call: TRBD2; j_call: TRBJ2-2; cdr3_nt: TGTGCCAGCAGCCCAGGACTAGCTTGGACCGGGGAGCTGTTTTTT; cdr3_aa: CASSPGLAWTGELFF
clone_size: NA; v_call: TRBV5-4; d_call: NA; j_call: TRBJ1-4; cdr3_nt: TGTGCCAGCAGCTTGGGTACAACTAATGAAAAACTGTTTTTT; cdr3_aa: CASSLGTTNEKLFF
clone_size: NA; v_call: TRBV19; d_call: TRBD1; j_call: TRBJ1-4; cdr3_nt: TGTGCCAGTAGTATCTCCGGGACAGGGGAGGAAAAACTGTTTTTT; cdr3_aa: CASSISGTGEEKLFF
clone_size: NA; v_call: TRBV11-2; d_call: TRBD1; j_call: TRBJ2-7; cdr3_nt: TGTGCCAGCAGCTCCCCTGGACAGGGTACCCTCGAGCAGTACTTC; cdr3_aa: CASSSPGQGTLEQYF
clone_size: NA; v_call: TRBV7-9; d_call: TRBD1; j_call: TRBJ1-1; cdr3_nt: TGTGCCAGCAGTCAGAACTACGGGACAGGGAACACTGAAGCTTTCTTT; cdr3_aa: CASSQNYGTGNTEAFF
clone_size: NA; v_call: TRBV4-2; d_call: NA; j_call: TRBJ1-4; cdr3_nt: TGTGCCAGCAGCCAAGCGGGGGTAAGAGGGGCGAATGAAAAACTGTTTTTT; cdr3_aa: CASSQAGVRGANEKLFF
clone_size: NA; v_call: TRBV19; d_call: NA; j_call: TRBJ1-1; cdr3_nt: TGTGCCAGTAGTATAGTCCCGAGCATGAACACTGAAGCTTTCTTT; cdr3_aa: CASSIVPSMNTEAFF
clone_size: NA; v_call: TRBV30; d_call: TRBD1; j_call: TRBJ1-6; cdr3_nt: TGTGCCTGGAGTGGTAAAGGACAGGGGGGTTCACCCCTCCACTTT; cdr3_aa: CAWSGKGQGGSPLHF
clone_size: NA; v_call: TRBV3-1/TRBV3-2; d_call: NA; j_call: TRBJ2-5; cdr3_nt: TGTGCCAGCAGCCAAGAAAACAGAGAAGAGACCCAGTACTTC; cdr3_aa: CASSQENREETQYF
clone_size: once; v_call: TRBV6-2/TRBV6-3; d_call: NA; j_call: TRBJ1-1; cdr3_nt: TGTGCCAGCAGTCGGCGGGTCACTGAAGCTTTCTTT; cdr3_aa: CASSRRVTEAFF
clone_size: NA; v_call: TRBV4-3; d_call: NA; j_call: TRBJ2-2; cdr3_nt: TGCGCCAGCAGCCAAGAGGAGGGCACCGGGGAGCTGTTTTTT; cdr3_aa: CASSQEEGTGELFF
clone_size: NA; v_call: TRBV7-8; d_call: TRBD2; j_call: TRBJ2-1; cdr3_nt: TGTGCCAGCAGCCGGCTAGCGGGGCTGACCTACAATGAGCAGTTCTTC; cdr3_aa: CASSRLAGLTYNEQFF
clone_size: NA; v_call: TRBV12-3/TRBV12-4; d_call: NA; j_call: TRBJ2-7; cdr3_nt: TGTGCCAGCAGTCCCGGTGGTGAGCAGTACTTC; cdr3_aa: CASSPGGEQYF
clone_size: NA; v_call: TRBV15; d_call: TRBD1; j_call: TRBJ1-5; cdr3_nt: TGTGCCACCAGCAGAGGGGACAGGAGCGGCAATCAGCCCCAGCATTTT; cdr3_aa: CATSRGDRSGNQPQHF